The present entry profiles one T cell receptor (beta chain) with its context. What it recognizes is unknown. Measured with immunoSEQ multiplex PCR; TCRdb has only the in-frame clones, and not every one. The sample lists more than 150,000 clones; over 80% were seen once. The CDR3 length is 16 residues. The ends were cut back, 0 bases at V and 0 bases at J, with 10 bases in the middle. Germline V gives CDR1 SGDLS, CDR2 YYNGEE. Time point reported: blood 2 weeks post-SBRT. This sample's treatment: 15 Gy SBRT to primary tumor, nephrectomy 4 weeks later. Radiation-treated patients gave blood at baseline, week 2 and week 4. The sample originates from a study of radiation and T cells in renal cell carcinoma. Study-wide results and caveats: Baseline intratumoral clonotype presence is unknown without pretreatment biopsies. In blood, top tumor clones expanded by 2 weeks, shrinking by 4.

The chain joins TRBV9 to TRBJ1-3; D not certain. The TCR originated in a woman aged 45-59 years with renal cell carcinoma. This sample comprised blood, obtained from a patient whose treatment included radiotherapy and nephrectomy. The CDR3 nucleotides are TGTGCCAGCAGCGTAGACGACACCTACTCTGGAAACACCATATATTTT. This sequence encodes CASSVDDTYSGNTIYF.